One T cell receptor (beta chain) is described in this entry. The source of the sample is a study of control samples from healthy donors and cancer patients. The data were produced by immunoSEQ multiplex PCR, yet TCRdb's version contains in-frame clones alone and is incomplete. This table holds some 120,000 clones, around nine tenths found once. The V gene lost 4 bases and the J gene lost 7 bases, with 23 bases spanning the gap. The CDR3 is 17 residues long. Germline V CDR1 and CDR2: MNHNS, SASEGT. The sample consisted of blood. This TCR was sampled from a man aged 40-50 years in good health. The chain couples TRBV6-1 to TRBJ2-1; D possibly corresponds to TRBD1 (7 bases). The CDR3 spells CASSAARGRPRGNEQFF. In DNA form, the CDR3 reads TGTGCCAGCAGTGCAGCAAGGGGGCGACCACGGGGGAATGAGCAGTTCTTC.